This T cell receptor (beta chain) was observed in a study of T cell responses to AZD1222 COVID-19 vaccine. Notes on the study in general: Most donors were white British and more were female, and clonal diversity was possibly underestimated. The span of vaccine-associated CD4 TCRs extended across spike, with dominance at 160-218 and 743-854.

This CDR3 is built from 12 residues. The V and J ends lost 6 bases and 4 bases respectively, with 9 bases between them. In germline, CDR1 is LNHDA, CDR2 SQIVND (reference sequence). Points on this clone: Its antigen remains unknown.

Second-dose timings of about 4 or about 12 weeks were pooled. Here immunoSEQ multiplex PCR was the method, and the copy in TCRdb shows in-frame clones only, minus some. The sample includes over 85,000 clones, 88% of them seen just once. The source of this sequence is an adult who received the AZD1222 COVID-19 vaccine. Sequences were derived from peripheral blood, sampled 28 days after the second AZD1222 dose. The rearrangement joins TRBV19 to TRBJ1-1; no clear D. The CDR3 is CASRWVGTEAFF. In DNA form, the CDR3 reads TGTGCCAGTAGATGGGTAGGCACTGAAGCTTTCTTT.